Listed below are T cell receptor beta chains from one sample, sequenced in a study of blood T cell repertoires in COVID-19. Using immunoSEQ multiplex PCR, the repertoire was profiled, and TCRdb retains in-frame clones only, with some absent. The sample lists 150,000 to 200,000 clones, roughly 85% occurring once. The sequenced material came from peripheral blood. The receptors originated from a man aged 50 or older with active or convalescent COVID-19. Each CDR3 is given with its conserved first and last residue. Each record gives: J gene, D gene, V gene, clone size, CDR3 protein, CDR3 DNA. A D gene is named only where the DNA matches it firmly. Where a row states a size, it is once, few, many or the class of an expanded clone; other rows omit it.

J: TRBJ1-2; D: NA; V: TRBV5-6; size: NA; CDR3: CASTDRVGGYGYTF; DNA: TGTGCCAGCACCGATCGGGTAGGGGGTTATGGCTACACCTTC
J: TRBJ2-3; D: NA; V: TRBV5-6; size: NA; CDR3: CASSLMGHLTDTQYF; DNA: TGTGCCAGCAGCTTGATGGGACACCTCACAGATACGCAGTATTTT
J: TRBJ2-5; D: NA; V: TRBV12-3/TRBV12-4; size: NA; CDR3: CASSFVAETQYF; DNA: TGTGCCAGCAGTTTTGTGGCAGAGACCCAGTACTTC
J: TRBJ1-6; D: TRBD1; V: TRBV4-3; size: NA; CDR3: CASSQLTGGVSPLHF; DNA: TGCGCCAGCAGCCAACTGACAGGGGGAGTCTCACCCCTCCACTTT
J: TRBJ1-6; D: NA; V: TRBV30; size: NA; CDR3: CAWRTDKLNSPLHF; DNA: TGTGCCTGGAGGACGGACAAACTAAATTCACCCCTCCACTTT
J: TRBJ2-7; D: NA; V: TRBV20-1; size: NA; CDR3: CSARGNEQYF; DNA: TGCAGTGCCAGGGGAAACGAGCAGTACTTC
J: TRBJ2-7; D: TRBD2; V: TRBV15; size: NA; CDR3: CATSRGSGRTYEQYF; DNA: TGTGCCACCAGCAGGGGTAGCGGGAGGACCTACGAGCAGTACTTC
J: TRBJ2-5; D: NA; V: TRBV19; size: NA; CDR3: CASSIVAGQETQYF; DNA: TGTGCCAGTAGTATTGTTGCAGGACAAGAGACCCAGTACTTC
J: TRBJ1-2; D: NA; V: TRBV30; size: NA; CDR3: CAWNSLGPTTYTF; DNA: TGTGCCTGGAACAGTCTAGGGCCGACTACATACACCTTC
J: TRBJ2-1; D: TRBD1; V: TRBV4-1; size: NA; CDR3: CASSQTGTGGYEQFF; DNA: TGCGCCAGCAGCCAAACCGGGACAGGGGGCTATGAGCAGTTCTTC
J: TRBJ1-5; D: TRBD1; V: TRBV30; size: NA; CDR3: CAWAQQGGQPQHF; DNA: TGTGCCTGGGCCCAACAGGGGGGTCAGCCCCAGCATTTT
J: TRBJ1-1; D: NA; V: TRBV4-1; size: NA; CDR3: CASSQATGNTEAFF; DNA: TGCGCCAGCAGCCAAGCCACAGGGAACACTGAAGCTTTCTTT
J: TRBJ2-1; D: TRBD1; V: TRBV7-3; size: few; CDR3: CASSPRTGGYNEQFF; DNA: TGTGCCAGCAGCCCGCGGACAGGGGGGTACAATGAGCAGTTCTTC
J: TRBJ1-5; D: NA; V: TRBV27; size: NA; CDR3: CASSSLRGQPQHF; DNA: TGTGCCAGCAGCTCGCTTCGGGGTCAGCCCCAGCATTTT
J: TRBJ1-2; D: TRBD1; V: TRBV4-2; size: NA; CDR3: CASSQGPGQDGKYGYTF; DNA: TGTGCCAGCAGCCAAGGCCCCGGACAGGACGGGAAATATGGCTACACCTTC
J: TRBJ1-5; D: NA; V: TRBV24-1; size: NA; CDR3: CATSDSSWGGNQPQHF; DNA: TGTGCCACCAGTGATTCCAGTTGGGGAGGCAATCAGCCCCAGCATTTT
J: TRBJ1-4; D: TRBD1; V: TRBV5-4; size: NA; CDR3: CASSTGTGRNEKLFF; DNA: TGTGCCAGCAGCACCGGGACAGGGAGGAATGAAAAACTGTTTTTT
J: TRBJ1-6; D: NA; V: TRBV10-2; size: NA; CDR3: CASRVSGGLNSPLHF; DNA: TGCGCCAGCAGGGTATCGGGAGGCTTAAATTCACCCCTCCACTTT
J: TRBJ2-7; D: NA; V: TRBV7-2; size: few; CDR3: CASSLDFSYEQYF; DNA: TGTGCCAGCAGCTTAGACTTCTCCTACGAGCAGTACTTC
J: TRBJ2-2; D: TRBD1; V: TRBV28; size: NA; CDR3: CASRPYPGQGARTGELFF; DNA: TGTGCCAGCAGGCCCTATCCGGGACAGGGGGCGCGGACCGGGGAGCTGTTTTTT
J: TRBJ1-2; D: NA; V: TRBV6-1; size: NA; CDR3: CASSEARTPFGGYTF; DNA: TGTGCCAGCAGTGAAGCTAGGACACCGTTCGGAGGCTACACCTTC
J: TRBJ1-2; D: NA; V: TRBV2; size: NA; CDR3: CASSLGQLYGYTF; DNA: TGTGCCAGCAGTCTAGGACAGCTATATGGCTACACCTTC
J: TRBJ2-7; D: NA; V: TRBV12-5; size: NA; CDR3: CASGTWLAYQSEQYF; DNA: TGTGCTAGTGGTACGTGGTTGGCATACCAGTCCGAGCAGTACTTC
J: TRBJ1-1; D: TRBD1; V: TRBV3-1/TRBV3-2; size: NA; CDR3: CASSHPGQGAGNTEAFF; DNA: TGTGCCAGCAGCCACCCAGGACAGGGGGCTGGGAACACTGAAGCTTTCTTT
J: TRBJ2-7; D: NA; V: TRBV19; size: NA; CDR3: CASSMGKGAGEQYF; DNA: TGTGCCAGTAGTATGGGTAAGGGGGCGGGGGAGCAGTACTTC
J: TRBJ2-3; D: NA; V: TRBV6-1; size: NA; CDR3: CASSDTRHRDTQYF; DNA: TGTGCCAGCAGTGACACGCGACACCGCGATACGCAGTATTTT
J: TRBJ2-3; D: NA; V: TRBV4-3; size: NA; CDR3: CASSQDWGQINTDTQYF; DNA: TGCGCCAGCAGCCAAGATTGGGGCCAAATAAACACAGATACGCAGTATTTT
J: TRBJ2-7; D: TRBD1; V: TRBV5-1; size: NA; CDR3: CASSRGGQGSYEQYF; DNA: TGCGCCAGCAGCCGCGGCGGACAGGGCTCCTACGAGCAGTACTTC